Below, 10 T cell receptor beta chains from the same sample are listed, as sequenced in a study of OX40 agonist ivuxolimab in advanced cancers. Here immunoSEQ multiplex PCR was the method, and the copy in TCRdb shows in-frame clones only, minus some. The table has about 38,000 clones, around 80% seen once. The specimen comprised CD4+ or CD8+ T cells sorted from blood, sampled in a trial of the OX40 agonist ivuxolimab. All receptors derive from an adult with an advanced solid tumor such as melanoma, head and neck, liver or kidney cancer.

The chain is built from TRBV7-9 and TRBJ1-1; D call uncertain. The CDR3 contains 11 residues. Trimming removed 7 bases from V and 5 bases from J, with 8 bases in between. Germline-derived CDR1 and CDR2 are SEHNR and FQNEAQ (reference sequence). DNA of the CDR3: TGTGCCAGCAAGGAGTGGACTGAAGCTTTCTTT. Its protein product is CASKEWTEAFF. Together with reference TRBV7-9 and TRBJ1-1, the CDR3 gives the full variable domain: DTGVSQNPRHKITKRGQNVTFRCDPISEHNRLYWYRQTLGQGPEFLTYFQNEAQLEKSRLLSDRFSAERPKGSFSTLEIQRTEQGDSAMYLCASKEWTEAFFGQGTRLTVV.

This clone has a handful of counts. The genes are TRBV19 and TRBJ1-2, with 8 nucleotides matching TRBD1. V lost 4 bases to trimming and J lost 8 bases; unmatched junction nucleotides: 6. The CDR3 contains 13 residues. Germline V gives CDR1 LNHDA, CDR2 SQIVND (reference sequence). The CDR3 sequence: CASSTTGTGGYTF. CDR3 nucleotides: TGTGCCAGTAGTACGACAGGGACAGGCGGCTACACCTTC. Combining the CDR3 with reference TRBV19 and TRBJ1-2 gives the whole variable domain DGGITQSPKYLFRKEGQNVTLSCEQNLNHDAMYWYRQDPGQGLRLIYYSQIVNDFQKGDIAEGYSVSREKKESFPLTVTSAQKNPTAFYLCASSTTGTGGYTFGSGTRLTVV.

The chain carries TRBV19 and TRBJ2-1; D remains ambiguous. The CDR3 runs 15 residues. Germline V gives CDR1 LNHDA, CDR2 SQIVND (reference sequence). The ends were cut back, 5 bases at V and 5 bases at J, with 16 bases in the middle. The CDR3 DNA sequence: TGTGCCAGTAGTGATGAGGCTAGGCGAGACAATGAGCAGTTCTTC. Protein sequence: CASSDEARRDNEQFF.

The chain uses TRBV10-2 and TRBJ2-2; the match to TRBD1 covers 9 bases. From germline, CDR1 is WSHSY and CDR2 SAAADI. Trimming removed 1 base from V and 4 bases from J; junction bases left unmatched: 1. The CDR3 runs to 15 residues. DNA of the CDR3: TGCGCCAGCAGTGAGTGGACAGGGGTCACCGGGGAGCTGTTTTTT. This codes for CASSEWTGVTGELFF.

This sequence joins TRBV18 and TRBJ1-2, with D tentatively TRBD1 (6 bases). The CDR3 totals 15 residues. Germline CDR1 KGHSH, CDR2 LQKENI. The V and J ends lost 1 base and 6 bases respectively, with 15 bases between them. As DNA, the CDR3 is TGTGCCAGCTCACCACAGTCAGGGGCCCCCCATGGCTACACCTTC. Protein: CASSPQSGAPHGYTF.

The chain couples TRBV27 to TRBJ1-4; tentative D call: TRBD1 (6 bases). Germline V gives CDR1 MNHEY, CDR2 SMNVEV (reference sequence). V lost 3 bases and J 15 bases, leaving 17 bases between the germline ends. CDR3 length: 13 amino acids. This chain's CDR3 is CASSLSVPGELFF. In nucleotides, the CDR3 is TGTGCCAGCAGTTTGAGCGTCCCAGGGGAGTTGTTTTTT.

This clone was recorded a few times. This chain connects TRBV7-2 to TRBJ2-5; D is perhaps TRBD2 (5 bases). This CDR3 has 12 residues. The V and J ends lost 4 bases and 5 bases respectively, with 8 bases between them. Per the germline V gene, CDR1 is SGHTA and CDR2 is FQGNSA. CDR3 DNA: TGTGCCAGCAGCTCTAGCTTTGAGACCCAGTACTTC. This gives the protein CASSSSFETQYF.

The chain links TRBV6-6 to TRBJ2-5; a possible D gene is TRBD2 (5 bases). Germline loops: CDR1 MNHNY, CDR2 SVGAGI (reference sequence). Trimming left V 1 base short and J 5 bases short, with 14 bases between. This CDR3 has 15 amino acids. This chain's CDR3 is CASSYFGVGSETQYF. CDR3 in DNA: TGTGCCAGCAGTTACTTCGGGGTGGGATCGGAGACCCAGTACTTC.

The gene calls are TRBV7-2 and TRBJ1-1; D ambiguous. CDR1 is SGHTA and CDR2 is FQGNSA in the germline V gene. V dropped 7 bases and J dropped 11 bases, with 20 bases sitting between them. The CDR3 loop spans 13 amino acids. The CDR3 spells CASTLPPLPSAFF. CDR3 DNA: TGTGCCAGCACTCTACCCCCGCTCCCGTCCGCTTTCTTT. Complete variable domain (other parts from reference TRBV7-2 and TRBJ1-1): GAGVSQSPSNKVTEKGKDVELRCDPISGHTALYWYRQSLGQGLEFLIYFQGNSAPDKSGLPSDRFSAERTGGSVSTLTIQRTQQEDSAVYLCASTLPPLPSAFFGQGTRLTVV.

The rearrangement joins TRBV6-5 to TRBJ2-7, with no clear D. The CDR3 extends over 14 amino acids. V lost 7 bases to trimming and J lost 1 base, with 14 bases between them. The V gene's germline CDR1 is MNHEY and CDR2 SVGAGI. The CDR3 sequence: CASTPSQMSYEQYF. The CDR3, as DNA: TGTGCCAGCACCCCATCCCAGATGTCCTACGAGCAGTACTTC.